What follows are 18 T cell receptor beta chains derived from one specimen sequenced in a study of T-cell memory formation after mild COVID-19. TCRdb reprocessed the 5' RACE reads with MiXCR, giving one entry per CDR3 protein. The table records some 260,000 distinct CDR3 sequences, roughly 15% of them present only once. The sample comprised PBMCs or a T cell subset sorted from them (not recorded which). These receptors all stem from a man younger than 35 who had mild COVID-19 (a few samples of this study predate the infection). Cell type and time point are not known.

This clonotype was detected a few times. This chain connects TRBV20-1 to TRBJ2-7; possibly TRBD1 for D (8 bases). The CDR3 is made up of 15 amino acids. Germline V gene sequence: CDR1 DFQATT, CDR2 SNEGSKA (reference sequence). V was trimmed by 1 base and J by 3 bases, leaving 16 bases between them. CDR3 region: CSARAGQGGGYEQYF. The CDR3 nucleotides are TGCAGTGCTAGAGCAGGACAGGGAGGGGGCTACGAGCAGTACTTC.

The chain combines TRBV6-5 with TRBJ2-7, with TRBD2 as a possible D gene (5 bases). Trimming removed 6 bases at V and 7 bases at J, with 16 bases between. The CDR3 contains 13 residues. Germline V gene data show CDR1 as MNHEY and CDR2 as SVGAGI. The CDR3 DNA reads as TGTGCCAGCAGCGCGCGGACTGAGGGAGAGCAGTACTTC. Protein sequence: CASSARTEGEQYF.

This chain uses TRBV5-1 with TRBJ1-1; D is uncertain. Between the trimmed V and J ends, which lost 5 bases and 4 bases, there was a span of 9 bases. This CDR3 comprises 12 residues. Germline-derived CDR1 and CDR2 are SGHRS and YFSETQ. In DNA form, the CDR3 reads TGCGCCAGCAGGGGTGTGGTCACTGAAGCTTTCTTT. It encodes CASRGVVTEAFF.

This clonotype was seen a few times. The rearrangement uses TRBV7-2 and TRBJ2-7; D remains unclear. CDR3 length equals 12 residues. In germline, CDR1 is SGHTA, CDR2 FQGNSA. Trimming left V 3 bases short and J 4 bases short, with 7 bases between. The CDR3 DNA reads as TGTGCCAGCAGCTTTATCGGGTACGAGCAGTACGTC. Residues: CASSFIGYEQYV.

This clonotype was recorded a few times. The chain employs TRBV4-3 and TRBJ2-2; D is ambiguous. Germline-derived CDR1 and CDR2 are LGHNA and YSLEER. This CDR3 region has 16 residues. Trimming took off 0 bases at V and 3 bases at J, with 11 bases between the two ends. This CDR3 reads CASSQEPAPDTGELFF. The CDR3 DNA sequence: TGCGCCAGCAGCCAAGAGCCCGCCCCTGACACCGGGGAGCTGTTTTTT.

The genes are TRBV29-1 and TRBJ2-5; D gene uncertain. From germline, CDR1 is SQVTM and CDR2 ANQGSEA. V was pared by 3 bases and J by 14 bases, with 19 bases between. There are 12 residues in the CDR3. The DNA for the CDR3 is TGCAGCGTTGATGTTAATGGCCAAACCTCATACTTC. This codes for CSVDVNGQTSYF.

This sequence joins TRBV4-3 and TRBJ1-4; D is ambiguous. Germline CDR1 is LGHNA and CDR2 is YSLEER. V was cut by 4 bases and J by 4 bases, with 10 bases left in between. The CDR3 has 14 amino acids. This chain's CDR3 is CASSRTAVNEKLFF. DNA for the CDR3: TGCGCCAGCAGCCGAACAGCGGTTAATGAAAAACTGTTTTTT.

J is TRBJ1-6 and V is TRBV5-1; no firm D call. Deletions cut 0 bases from V and 7 bases from J, with 8 bases between. Germline CDR1 is SGHRS and CDR2 is YFSETQ. The length of the CDR3 is 14 residues. CDR3 region: CASSLAGTNSPLHF. The CDR3 nucleotides are TGCGCCAGCAGCTTGGCGGGTACGAATTCACCCCTCCACTTT.

The chain couples TRBV6-5 to TRBJ1-6, with a weak D call TRBD1 (6 bases). This CDR3 contains 14 residues. Germline V gene sequence: CDR1 MNHEY, CDR2 SVGAGI. V gave up 0 bases and J gave up 6 bases, with 6 bases separating them. DNA of the CDR3: TGTGCCAGCAGTTACTCACAGGGTAATTCACCCCTCCACTTT. It is translated as CASSYSQGNSPLHF.

V gene TRBV20-1 combines with J gene TRBJ2-3, with D perhaps being TRBD1 or TRBD2 (5 bases each). V was clipped by 4 bases and J by 2 bases, with 13 bases between them. The CDR3 is made up of 14 amino acids. CDR1 and CDR2 (germline): DFQATT, SNEGSKA (reference sequence). The CDR3 protein is CSATGTVATDTQYF. Here the CDR3 DNA reads TGCAGTGCTACAGGGACCGTTGCCACAGATACGCAGTATTTT.

This chain links TRBV20-1 with TRBJ2-3, with TRBD2 matching 7 bases. The trim removed 3 bases at V and 2 bases at J, leaving 8 bases unmatched. CDR1 DFQATT and CDR2 SNEGSKA come from the germline V gene (reference sequence). This CDR3 is built from 15 residues. The DNA of the CDR3 is TGCAGTGCTAGTGGGGGAGCGGGGCACACAGATACGCAGTATTTT. Protein product: CSASGGAGHTDTQYF.

This clonotype was seen a handful of times. V usage is TRBV6-1 and J usage is TRBJ2-7; D unclear. This CDR3 has 12 amino acids. The germline CDR1 and CDR2 sequences are MNHNS and SASEGT. V lost 5 bases and J 5 bases, leaving 10 bases between the germline ends. The CDR3 loop is CASSRDGDEQYF. Written as DNA, the CDR3 is TGTGCCAGCAGTCGTGACGGCGACGAGCAGTACTTC.

The rearrangement joins TRBV2 to TRBJ1-5; D possibly corresponds to TRBD1 (6 bases). The germline CDR1 and CDR2 sequences are SNHLY and FYNNEI. The ends were cut back, 10 bases at V and 5 bases at J, with 18 bases in the middle. The CDR3 length is 14 residues. The CDR3 DNA reads TGTGCCACCGCGATGGGCAGGGGCTATCAGCCCCAGCATTTT. It translates to CATAMGRGYQPQHF.

This clonotype is a singleton in its sample. The chain links TRBV7-9 to TRBJ2-7; 8 positions agree with TRBD2. Unmatched junction bases numbered 12, after V lost 5 bases and J lost 3 bases. CDR1 and CDR2 (germline): SEHNR, FQNEAQ (reference sequence). This CDR3 has 16 residues. The CDR3, as DNA: TGTGCCAGCAGCCTATGGCGGGGGGAAGACTTCTACGAGCAGTACTTC. Its protein is CASSLWRGEDFYEQYF.

CDR3 DNA sequence: TGTGCCAGCAGCCAAGAGGGGACCCGTCGTGTCGAGACCCAGTACTTC. Its translation is CASSQEGTRRVETQYF. The chain joins TRBV3-1 to TRBJ2-5, with D tentatively TRBD1 or TRBD2 (5 bases each). This CDR3 is built from 16 residues. CDR1 LGHDT and CDR2 YNNKEL come from the germline V gene (reference sequence). Trimming left V 0 bases short and J 5 bases short, with 16 bases between.

The rearrangement joins TRBV20-1 to TRBJ1-2; TRBD1 matches 7 bases. With V trimmed by 7 bases and J by 2 bases, 1 base remained unmatched. The CDR3 is 11 residues long. From germline, CDR1 is DFQATT and CDR2 SNEGSKA (reference sequence). In nucleotides, the CDR3 is TGCAGTGTACAGGGGAACTATGGCTACACCTTC. Translated: CSVQGNYGYTF.

V is TRBV10-2 and J is TRBJ2-1, with a tentative D call TRBD1 (6 bases). The CDR3 sequence is 13 residues long. V was clipped by 6 bases and J by 6 bases, with 12 bases between them. Per the germline V gene, CDR1 is WSHSY and CDR2 is SAAADI. The CDR3 is CASSLDSFNEQFF. CDR3 bases: TGCGCCAGCAGCCTGGACAGCTTCAATGAGCAGTTCTTC.

The genes are TRBV5-6 and TRBJ2-5; D possibly corresponds to TRBD2 (7 bases). V shed 4 bases and J shed 1 base, with 14 bases lying between them. This CDR3 has 15 residues. Germline CDR1 and CDR2: SGHDT and YYEEEE. As DNA, the CDR3 is TGTGCCAGCAGCCGGGGGGCTAGCGGCCAAGAGACCCAGTACTTC. Translating it yields CASSRGASGQETQYF.